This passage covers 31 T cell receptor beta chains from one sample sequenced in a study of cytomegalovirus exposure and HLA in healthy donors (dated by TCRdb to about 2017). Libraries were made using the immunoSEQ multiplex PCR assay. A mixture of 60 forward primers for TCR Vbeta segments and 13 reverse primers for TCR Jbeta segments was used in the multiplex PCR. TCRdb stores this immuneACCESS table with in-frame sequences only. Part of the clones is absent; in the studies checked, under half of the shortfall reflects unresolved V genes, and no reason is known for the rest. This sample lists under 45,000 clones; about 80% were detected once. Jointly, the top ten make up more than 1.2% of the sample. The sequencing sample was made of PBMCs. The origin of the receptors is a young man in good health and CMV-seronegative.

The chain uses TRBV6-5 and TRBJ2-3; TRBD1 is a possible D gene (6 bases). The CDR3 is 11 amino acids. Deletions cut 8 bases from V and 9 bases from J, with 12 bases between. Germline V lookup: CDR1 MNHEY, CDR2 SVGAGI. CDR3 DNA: TGTGCCAGCTCCACAGGGCTCACGCAGTATTTT. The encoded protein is CASSTGLTQYF.

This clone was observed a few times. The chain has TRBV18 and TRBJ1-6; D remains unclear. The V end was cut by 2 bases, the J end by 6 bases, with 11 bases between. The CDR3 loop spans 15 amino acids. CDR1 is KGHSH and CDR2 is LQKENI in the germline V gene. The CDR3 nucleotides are TGTGCCAGCTCACCAGAGGTTTCTTTTAATTCACCCCTCCACTTT. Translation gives CASSPEVSFNSPLHF. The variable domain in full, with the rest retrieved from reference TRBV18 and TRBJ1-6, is NAGVMQNPRHLVRRRGQEARLRCSPMKGHSHVYWYRQLPEEGLKFMVYLQKENIIDESGMPKERFSAEFPKEGPSILRIQQVVRGDSAAYFCASSPEVSFNSPLHFGNGTRLTVT.

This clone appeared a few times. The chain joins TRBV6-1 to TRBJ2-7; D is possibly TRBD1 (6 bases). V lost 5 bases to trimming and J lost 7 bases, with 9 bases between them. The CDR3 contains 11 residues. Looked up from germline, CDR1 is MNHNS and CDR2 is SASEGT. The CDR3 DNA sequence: TGTGCCAGCAGTAACGGACAGGAGCAGTACTTC. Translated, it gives CASSNGQEQYF.

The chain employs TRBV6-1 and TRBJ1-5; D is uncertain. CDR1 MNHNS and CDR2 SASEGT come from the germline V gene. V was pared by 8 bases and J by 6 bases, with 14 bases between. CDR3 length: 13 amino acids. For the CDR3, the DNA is TGTGCCAGCGGGAACTACGCGGGTCAGCCCCAGCATTTT. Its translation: CASGNYAGQPQHF.

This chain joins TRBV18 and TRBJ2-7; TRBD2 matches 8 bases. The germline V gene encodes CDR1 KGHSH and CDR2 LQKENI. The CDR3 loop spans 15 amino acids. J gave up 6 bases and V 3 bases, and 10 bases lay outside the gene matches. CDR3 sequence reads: CASSPLAAGVSEQYF. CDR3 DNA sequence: TGTGCCAGCTCACCCTTGGCAGCGGGAGTTTCCGAGCAGTACTTC.

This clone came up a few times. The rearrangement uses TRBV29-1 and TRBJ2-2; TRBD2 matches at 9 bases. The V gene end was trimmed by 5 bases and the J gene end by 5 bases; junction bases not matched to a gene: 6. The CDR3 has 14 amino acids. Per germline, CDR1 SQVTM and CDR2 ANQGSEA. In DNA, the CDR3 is TGCAGCGTTATAGCGGGAGTCGGAACCGGGGAGCTGTTTTTT. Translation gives CSVIAGVGTGELFF.

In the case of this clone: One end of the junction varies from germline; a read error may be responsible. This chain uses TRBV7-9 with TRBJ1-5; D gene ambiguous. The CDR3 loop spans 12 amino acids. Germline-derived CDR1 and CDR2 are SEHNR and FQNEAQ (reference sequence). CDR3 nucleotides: TGTTCCAGCAGCCGACACAATCAGCCCCAGCATTTT. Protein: CSSSRHNQPQHF.

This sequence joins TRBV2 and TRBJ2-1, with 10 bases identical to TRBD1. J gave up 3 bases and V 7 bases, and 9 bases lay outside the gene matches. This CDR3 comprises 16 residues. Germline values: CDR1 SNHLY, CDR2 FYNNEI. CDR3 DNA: TGTGCCAGCAAATCCGAGACAGGGGGCTACTACAATGAGCAGTTCTTC. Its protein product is CASKSETGGYYNEQFF.

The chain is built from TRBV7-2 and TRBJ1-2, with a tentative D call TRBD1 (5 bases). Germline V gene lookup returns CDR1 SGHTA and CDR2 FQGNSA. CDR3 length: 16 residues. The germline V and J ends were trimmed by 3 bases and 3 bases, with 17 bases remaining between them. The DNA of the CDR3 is TGTGCCAGCAGCTTGTTCGCGGTCGGGGGAGACTATGGCTACACCTTC. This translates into CASSLFAVGGDYGYTF.

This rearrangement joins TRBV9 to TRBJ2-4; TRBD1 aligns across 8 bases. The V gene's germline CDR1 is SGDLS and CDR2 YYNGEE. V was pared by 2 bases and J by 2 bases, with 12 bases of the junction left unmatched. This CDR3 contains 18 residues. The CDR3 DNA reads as TGTGCCAGCAGCGTCCTCCCTGGACAGGGAACATCCAAAAACATTCAGTACTTC. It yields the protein CASSVLPGQGTSKNIQYF.

CDR3 DNA sequence: TGCAGCGTCGTTCGGATGGGCGGGAGTACAGCAGATACGCAGTATTTT. This sequence encodes CSVVRMGGSTADTQYF. The chain has TRBV29-1 and TRBJ2-3, with TRBD2 matching over 7 bases. Germline assignment: CDR1 SQVTM and CDR2 ANQGSEA. Trimming cost V 6 bases and J 4 bases; bases outside gene matches: 16. CDR3 length equals 16 residues.

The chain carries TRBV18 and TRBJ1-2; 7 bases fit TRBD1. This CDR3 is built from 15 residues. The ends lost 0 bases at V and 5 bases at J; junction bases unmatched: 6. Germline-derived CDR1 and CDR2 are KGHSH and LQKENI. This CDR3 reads CASSPPTGARYGYTF. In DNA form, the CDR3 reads TGTGCCAGCTCACCACCTACAGGGGCGAGGTATGGCTACACCTTC.

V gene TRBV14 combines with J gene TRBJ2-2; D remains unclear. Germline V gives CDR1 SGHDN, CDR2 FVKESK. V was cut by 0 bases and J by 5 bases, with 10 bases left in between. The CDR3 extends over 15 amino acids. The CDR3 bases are TGTGCCAGCAGCCAAGATCTTCCCGGTACCGGGGAGCTGTTTTTT. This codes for CASSQDLPGTGELFF.

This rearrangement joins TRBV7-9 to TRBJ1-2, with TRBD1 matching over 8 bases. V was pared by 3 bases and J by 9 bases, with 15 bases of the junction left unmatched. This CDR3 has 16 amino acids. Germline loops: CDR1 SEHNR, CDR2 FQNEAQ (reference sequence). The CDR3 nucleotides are TGTGCCAGCAGCTTCCCTCCCGGGACAGGCCTTAATAGCTACACCTTC. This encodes CASSFPPGTGLNSYTF.

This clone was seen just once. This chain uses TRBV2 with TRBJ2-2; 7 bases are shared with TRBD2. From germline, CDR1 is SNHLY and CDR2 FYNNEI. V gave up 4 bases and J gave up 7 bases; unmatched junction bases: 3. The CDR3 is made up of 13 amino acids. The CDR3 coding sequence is TGTGCCAGCAGTGCTGGGGAGGGCGGGGAGCTGTTTTTT. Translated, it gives CASSAGEGGELFF.

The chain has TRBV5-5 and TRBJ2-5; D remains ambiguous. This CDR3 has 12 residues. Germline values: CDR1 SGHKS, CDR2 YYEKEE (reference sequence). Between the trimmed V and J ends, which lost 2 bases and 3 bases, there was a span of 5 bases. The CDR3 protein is CASSLPEETQYF. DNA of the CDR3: TGTGCCAGCAGCTTACCGGAAGAGACCCAGTACTTC.

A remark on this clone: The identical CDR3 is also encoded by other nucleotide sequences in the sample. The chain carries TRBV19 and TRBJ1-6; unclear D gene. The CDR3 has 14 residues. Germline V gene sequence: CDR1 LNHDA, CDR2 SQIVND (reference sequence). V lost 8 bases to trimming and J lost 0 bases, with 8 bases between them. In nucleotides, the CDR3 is TGTGCCAGTTGTTCCAGCTCCTATAATTCACCCCTCCACTTT. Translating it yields CASCSSSYNSPLHF.

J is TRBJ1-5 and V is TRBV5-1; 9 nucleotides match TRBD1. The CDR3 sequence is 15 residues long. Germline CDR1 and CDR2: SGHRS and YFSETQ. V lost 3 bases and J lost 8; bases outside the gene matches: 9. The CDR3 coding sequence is TGCGCCAGCAGCTCGTCGGACAGGGGTTGGGAGCCCCAGCATTTT. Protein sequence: CASSSSDRGWEPQHF.

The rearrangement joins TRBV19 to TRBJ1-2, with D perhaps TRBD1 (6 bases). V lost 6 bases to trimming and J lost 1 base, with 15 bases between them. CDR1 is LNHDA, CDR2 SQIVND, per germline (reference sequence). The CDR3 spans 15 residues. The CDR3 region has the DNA TGTGCCAGTAGAGGGAGGGACAACTATAACTATGGCTACACCTTC. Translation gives CASRGRDNYNYGYTF.

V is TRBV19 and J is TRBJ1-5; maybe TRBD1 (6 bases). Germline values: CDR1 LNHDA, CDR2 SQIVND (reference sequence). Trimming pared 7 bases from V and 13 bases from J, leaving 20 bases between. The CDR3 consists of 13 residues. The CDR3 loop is CASNFRGDTRQHF. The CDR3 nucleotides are TGTGCCAGTAACTTCCGGGGGGACACCAGACAGCATTTT.

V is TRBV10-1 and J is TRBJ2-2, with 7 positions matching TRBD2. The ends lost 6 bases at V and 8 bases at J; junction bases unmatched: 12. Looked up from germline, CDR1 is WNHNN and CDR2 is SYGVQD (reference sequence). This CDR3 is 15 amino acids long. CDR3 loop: CASSAGTIGPGELFF. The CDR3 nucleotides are TGCGCCAGCAGCGCCGGGACTATAGGGCCGGGGGAGCTGTTTTTT.

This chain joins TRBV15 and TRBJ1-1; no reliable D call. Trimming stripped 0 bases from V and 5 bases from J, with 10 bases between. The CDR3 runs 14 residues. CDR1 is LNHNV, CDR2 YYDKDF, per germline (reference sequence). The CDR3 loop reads CATSREAGYTEAFF. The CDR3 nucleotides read TGTGCCACCAGCAGAGAGGCAGGATATACTGAAGCTTTCTTT.

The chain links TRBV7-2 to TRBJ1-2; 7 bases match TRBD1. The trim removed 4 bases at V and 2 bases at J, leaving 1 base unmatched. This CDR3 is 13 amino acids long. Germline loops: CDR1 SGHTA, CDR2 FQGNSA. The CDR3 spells CASSSGQNYGYTF. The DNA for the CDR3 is TGTGCCAGCAGCTCGGGACAGAACTATGGCTACACCTTC.

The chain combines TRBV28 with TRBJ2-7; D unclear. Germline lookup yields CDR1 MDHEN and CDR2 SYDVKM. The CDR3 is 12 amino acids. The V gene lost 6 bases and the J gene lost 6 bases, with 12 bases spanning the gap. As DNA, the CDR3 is TGTGCCAGCAGGTCTCATGGCGGCGAGCAGTACTTC. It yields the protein CASRSHGGEQYF.

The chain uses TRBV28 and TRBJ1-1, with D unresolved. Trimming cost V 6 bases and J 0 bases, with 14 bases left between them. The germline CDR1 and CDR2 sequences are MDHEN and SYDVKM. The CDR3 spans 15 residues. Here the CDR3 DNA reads TGTGCCAGCAGCGGGTCCACCGGTATGAACACTGAAGCTTTCTTT. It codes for CASSGSTGMNTEAFF.

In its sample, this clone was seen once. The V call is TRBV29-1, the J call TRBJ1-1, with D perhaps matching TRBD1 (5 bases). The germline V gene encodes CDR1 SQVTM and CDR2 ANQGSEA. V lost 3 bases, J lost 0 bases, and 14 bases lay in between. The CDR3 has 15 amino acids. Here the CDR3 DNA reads TGCAGCGTTGATGCGGGGTGGGGGATGAACACTGAAGCTTTCTTT. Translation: CSVDAGWGMNTEAFF.

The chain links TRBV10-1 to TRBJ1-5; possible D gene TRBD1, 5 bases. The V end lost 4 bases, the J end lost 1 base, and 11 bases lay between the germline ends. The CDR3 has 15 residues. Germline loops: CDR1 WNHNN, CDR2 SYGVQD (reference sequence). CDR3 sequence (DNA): TGCGCCAGCAGTGCTTCCCAGGGAAGCAATCAGCCCCAGCATTTT. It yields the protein CASSASQGSNQPQHF.

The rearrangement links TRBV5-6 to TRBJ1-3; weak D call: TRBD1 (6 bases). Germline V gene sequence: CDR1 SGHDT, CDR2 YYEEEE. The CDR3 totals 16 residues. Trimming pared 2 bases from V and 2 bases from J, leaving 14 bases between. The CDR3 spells CASSFLIQGPGNTIYF. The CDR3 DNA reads TGTGCCAGCAGCTTCCTGATACAGGGCCCTGGAAACACCATATATTTT.

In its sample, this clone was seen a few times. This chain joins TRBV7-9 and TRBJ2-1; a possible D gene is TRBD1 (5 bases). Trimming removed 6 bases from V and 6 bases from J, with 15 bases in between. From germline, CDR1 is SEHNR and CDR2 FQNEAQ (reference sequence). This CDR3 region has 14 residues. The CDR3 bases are TGTGCCAGCAGTCTTCTCGTAGGGGCCAATGAGCAGTTCTTC. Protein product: CASSLLVGANEQFF.

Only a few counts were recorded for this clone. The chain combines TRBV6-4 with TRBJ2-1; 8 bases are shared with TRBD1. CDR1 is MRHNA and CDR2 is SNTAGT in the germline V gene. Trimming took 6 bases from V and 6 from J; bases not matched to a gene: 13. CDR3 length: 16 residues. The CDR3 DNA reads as TGTGCCAGCAGCCGACTCGGGACAGGTGCTAGCAATGAGCAGTTCTTC. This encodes CASSRLGTGASNEQFF.

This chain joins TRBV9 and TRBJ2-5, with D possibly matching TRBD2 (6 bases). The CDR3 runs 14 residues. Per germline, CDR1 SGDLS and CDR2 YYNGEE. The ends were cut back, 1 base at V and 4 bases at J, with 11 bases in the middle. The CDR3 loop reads CASSVLGTSETQYF. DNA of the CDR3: TGTGCCAGCAGCGTACTAGGGACTTCAGAGACCCAGTACTTC.